These T cell receptor beta chains were read from a single sample in a study of CXCR3-negative and CXCR3-positive naive CD8 T cells. TCRdb reprocessed the 5' RACE reads and stores each CDR3 protein as one record, lacking DNA. The listing records some 5,400 distinct CDR3 sequences. What was sequenced was naive CXCR3+ CD8+ T cells from blood. These TCRs come from a human donor in good health. Some clones in this sample may be carry-over from other donors' samples. Each CDR3 is given with its conserved first and last residue. Only some rows state a clone size, as once, few, many or a class for expanded clones.

v_gene	abundance	j_gene	CDR3aa
TRBV9	medium-sized	TRBJ2-3	CASSVAGTKGDTQYF
TRBV29-1	medium-sized	TRBJ2-7	CSVLLESSYEQYF
TRBV29-1	-	TRBJ1-3	CSVEDPDARSGNTIYF
TRBV30	-	TRBJ1-2	CASTGGGYGYTF
TRBV4-1	-	TRBJ2-2	CASSQWILNTGELFF
TRBV11-2	-	TRBJ2-7	CASSFGRSYEQYF
TRBV7-9	-	TRBJ1-5	CASSFSGEPQHF
TRBV5-1	medium-sized	TRBJ2-1	CASSLDGGAINEQFF
TRBV29-1	medium-sized	TRBJ1-2	CSVEDYVAPGVVGYTF
TRBV6-5	medium-sized	TRBJ2-5	CASSYSRGGAPQYF
TRBV29-1	-	TRBJ2-5	CSVERPYQETQYF
TRBV20-1	medium-sized	TRBJ2-3	CSAPLGDTQYF
TRBV18	-	TRBJ2-3	CASSPAGGEYTDTQYF
TRBV27	medium-sized	TRBJ1-2	CASSSGRLYGYTF
TRBV29-1	-	TRBJ2-2	CSVRGGTGELFF
TRBV5-1	-	TRBJ1-2	CASSAYRDGYTF
TRBV5-4	-	TRBJ2-2	CASSSITGELFF
TRBV29-1	-	TRBJ2-5	CSVPGQGVPTQYF
TRBV6-2/TRBV6-3	-	TRBJ2-1	CASSYQASESYNEQFF
TRBV13	-	TRBJ2-6	CASVTGSEGANVLTF
TRBV6-5	medium-sized	TRBJ2-5	CASSSTGTQETQYF
TRBV6-5	-	TRBJ1-1	CASSPHHGGMTRNTEAFF
TRBV5-1	medium-sized	TRBJ1-5	CASSPGTPNQPQHF
TRBV4-2	-	TRBJ2-1	CASSQVLSASYNEQFF
TRBV13	medium-sized	TRBJ2-7	CASSLETSGGYEQYF
TRBV9	-	TRBJ1-2	CASSVAVDSRGDHYGYTF
TRBV4-2	-	TRBJ1-1	CASSWDGNTEAFF
TRBV15	medium-sized	TRBJ2-5	CATSAPGVETQYF
TRBV29-1	medium-sized	TRBJ2-7	CSVEEGDTYEQYF
TRBV29-1	-	TRBJ2-1	CSVEGGTLGYNEQFF
TRBV20-1	-	TRBJ1-3	CSATTSYSGNTIYF
TRBV20-1	-	TRBJ2-7	CSASYVRVGAEQYF
TRBV20-1	medium-sized	TRBJ1-5	CSARDPQDSSNQPQHF
TRBV10-3	medium-sized	TRBJ2-1	CAISEAASGLYNEQFF
TRBV13	medium-sized	TRBJ2-5	CASSLGGAYQETQYF
TRBV5-1	medium-sized	TRBJ1-1	CASSLGYGSREAFF
TRBV6-6	-	TRBJ2-1	CASMTGGHEQFF
TRBV29-1	medium-sized	TRBJ1-2	CSVTRTDYNYGYTF
TRBV7-2	medium-sized	TRBJ1-5	CASSTNGAGNQPQHF
TRBV20-1	-	TRBJ1-5	CSAEDRDSNQPQHF
TRBV7-2	-	TRBJ1-4	CASSLRQGWEKLFF
TRBV29-1	-	TRBJ2-5	CSVPDGIETQYF
TRBV29-1	-	TRBJ2-1	CSVAGGSYNEQFF
TRBV7-8	medium-sized	TRBJ2-3	CASSLWVAGLAGAVTDTQYF
TRBV13	medium-sized	TRBJ2-7	CASSLAGWGHEQYF
TRBV13	medium-sized	TRBJ2-7	CASSLTGGHEQYF